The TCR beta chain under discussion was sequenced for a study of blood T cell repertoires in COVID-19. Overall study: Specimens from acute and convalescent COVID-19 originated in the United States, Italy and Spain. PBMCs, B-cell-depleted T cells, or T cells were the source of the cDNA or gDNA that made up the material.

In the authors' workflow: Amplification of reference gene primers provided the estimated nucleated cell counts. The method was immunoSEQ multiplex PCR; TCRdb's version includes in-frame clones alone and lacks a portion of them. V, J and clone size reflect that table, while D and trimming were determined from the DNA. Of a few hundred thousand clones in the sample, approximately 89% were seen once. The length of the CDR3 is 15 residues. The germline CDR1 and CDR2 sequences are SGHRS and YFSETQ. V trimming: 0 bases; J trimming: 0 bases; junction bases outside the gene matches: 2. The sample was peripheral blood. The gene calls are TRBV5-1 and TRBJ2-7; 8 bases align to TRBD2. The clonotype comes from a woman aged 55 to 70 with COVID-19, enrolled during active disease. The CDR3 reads CASSLVAGGSYEQYF. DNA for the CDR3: TGCGCCAGCAGCTTGGTCGCGGGGGGCTCCTACGAGCAGTACTTC.